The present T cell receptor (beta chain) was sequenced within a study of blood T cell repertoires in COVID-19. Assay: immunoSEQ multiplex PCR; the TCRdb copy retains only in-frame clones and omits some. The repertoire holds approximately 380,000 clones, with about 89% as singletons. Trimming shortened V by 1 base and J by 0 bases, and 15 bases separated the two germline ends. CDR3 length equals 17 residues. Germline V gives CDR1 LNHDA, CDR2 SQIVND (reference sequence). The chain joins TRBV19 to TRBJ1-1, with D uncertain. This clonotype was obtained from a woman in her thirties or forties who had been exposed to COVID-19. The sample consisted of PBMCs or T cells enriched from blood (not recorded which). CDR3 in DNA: TGTGCCAGTAGTATAGGAGGGCACTCGATCATGAACACTGAAGCTTTCTTT. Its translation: CASSIGGHSIMNTEAFF. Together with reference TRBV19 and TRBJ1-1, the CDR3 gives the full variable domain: DGGITQSPKYLFRKEGQNVTLSCEQNLNHDAMYWYRQDPGQGLRLIYYSQIVNDFQKGDIAEGYSVSREKKESFPLTVTSAQKNPTAFYLCASSIGGHSIMNTEAFFGQGTRLTVV.